These T cell receptor beta chains were read from a single sample in a study of shared clonotypes between healthy human individuals. Sequencing was performed with immunoSEQ multiplex PCR; in TCRdb, only in-frame clones are kept and a portion is missing. The data show more than 1,200,000 clones, 97% to 99% seen once. The specimen sequenced was naive CD4+ T cells sorted from blood. These receptors originate from a young man in good health. Both conserved end residues are part of each CDR3. D genes are given only for firm matches. The size field is filled for only some rows; it gives once, few, many or a size class.

cdr3_length	clone_size	d_call	v_call	j_call	cdr3_nt	cdr3_aa
16	once	TRBD1	TRBV10-3	TRBJ2-2	TGTGCCATCAGTGAGCATGGGGACAGGGGAATCGGGGAGCTGTTTTTT	CAISEHGDRGIGELFF
16	-	TRBD2	TRBV7-6	TRBJ2-1	TGTGCCAGCAGCGAGCTAGCGGGGTCTGCCTACAATGAGCAGTTCTTC	CASSELAGSAYNEQFF
13	-	-	TRBV10-3	TRBJ2-1	TGTGCCATCACCATACAGGGAAGCAATGAGCAGTTCTTC	CAITIQGSNEQFF
17	-	-	TRBV5-1	TRBJ1-3	TGCGCCAGCAGCTTGGCCAGTCCGGGAGTCTCTGGAAACACCATATATTTT	CASSLASPGVSGNTIYF
16	-	TRBD1	TRBV23-1	TRBJ2-3	TGCGCCAGCAGTCAATCCTGGACAGGGCAGGCAGATACGCAGTATTTT	CASSQSWTGQADTQYF
12	-	-	TRBV7-9	TRBJ2-5	TGTGCCAGCAGCCGAGACGAAGAGACCCAGTACTTC	CASSRDEETQYF
14	-	TRBD1	TRBV6-1	TRBJ2-1	TGTTGCTCGTTCAGGGGGTCCCCCCACGGTGAGCAGTTCTTC	CCSFRGSPHGEQFF
16	once	-	TRBV5-5	TRBJ1-4	TGTGCCAGCAGCTGGGGCGATCCGATCACGGGTGAAAAACTGTTTTTT	CASSWGDPITGEKLFF
16	-	TRBD2	TRBV7-9	TRBJ2-1	TGTGCCAGCAGCTTCCCAGCGGGAGGGTCCTACAATGAGCAGTTCTTC	CASSFPAGGSYNEQFF
16	-	-	TRBV5-1	TRBJ2-7	TGCGCCAGCAGCTCGACTGTCGGGGACAAAACCTACGAGCAGTACTTC	CASSSTVGDKTYEQYF
16	-	TRBD2	TRBV7-2	TRBJ2-5	TGTGCCAGCAGCTTAGTAAGCGGGAGGGGGGAAGAGACCCAGTACTTC	CASSLVSGRGEETQYF
17	-	-	TRBV4-1	TRBJ2-1	TGCGCCAGCAGCCACTTCCCAAAAGGGGTGGTGGGCAATGAGCAGTTCTTC	CASSHFPKGVVGNEQFF
16	-	TRBD2	TRBV5-1	TRBJ2-3	TGCGCCAGCAGCTTAATGACTAGCGGGAGTTCAGATACGCAGTATTTT	CASSLMTSGSSDTQYF
12	-	-	TRBV7-9	TRBJ1-1	TGTGCCAGCAGCCCACAGCCTGCTGAAGCTTTCTTT	CASSPQPAEAFF
19	-	TRBD2	TRBV28	TRBJ2-1	TGTGCCAGCAGTTTCCTGACTAGCGGGAGATTTGTGGGGGACAATGAGCAGTTCTTC	CASSFLTSGRFVGDNEQFF
15	-	TRBD1	TRBV5-1	TRBJ2-1	TGCGCCAGCATTTCTGGACAGGCTTCCTACAATGAGCAGTTCTTC	CASISGQASYNEQFF
15	-	TRBD2	TRBV13	TRBJ2-4	TGTGCCAGCAGCTTAAAAGCGGGAGAGGTGAGCATTCAGTACTTC	CASSLKAGEVSIQYF
13	-	-	TRBV29-1	TRBJ2-1	TGCAGCGTTTCAGGGAAGTATAACAATGAGCAGTTCTTC	CSVSGKYNNEQFF
11	-	-	TRBV20-1	TRBJ2-1	TGCAGTGCCGGGGCCGACAATGAGCAGTTCTTC	CSAGADNEQFF
14	-	-	TRBV5-1	TRBJ1-1	TGCGCCAGCAGCTCCCGGGGTGCCCCCGTCGTTGCTTTCTTT	CASSSRGAPVVAFF
14	-	-	TRBV10-3	TRBJ2-7	TGTGCCATCAGTGTAGGGATAGAATCCTACGAGCAGTACTTC	CAISVGIESYEQYF
15	-	-	TRBV9	TRBJ1-2	TGTGCCAGCAGCTCCGAGTGGGGCACTAACTATGGCTACACCTTC	CASSSEWGTNYGYTF
11	-	-	TRBV2	TRBJ1-3	TGTGCCAGCAGTGAGCTAAACACCATATATTTT	CASSELNTIYF
17	-	TRBD1	TRBV18	TRBJ2-2	TGTGCCAGCTCACCCAGGACAGGGGAGAGAAACACCGGGGAGCTGTTTTTT	CASSPRTGERNTGELFF
15	-	TRBD2	TRBV9	TRBJ2-1	TGTGCCAGCAGCGCCTTAGCGGGCTCCTACAATGAGCAGTTCTTC	CASSALAGSYNEQFF
16	-	-	TRBV4-3	TRBJ1-4	TGCGCCAGCAGCCAAGATCACTTCGCAACTAATGAAAAACTGTTTTTT	CASSQDHFATNEKLFF
13	-	-	TRBV28	TRBJ1-1	TGTGCCAGCGATGGGGGCGCTAGCACTGAAGCTTTCTTT	CASDGGASTEAFF
14	-	TRBD2	TRBV29-1	TRBJ2-3	TGCAGCGTTGGTTGGCGGGAGAGGTTAGATACGCAGTATTTT	CSVGWRERLDTQYF
14	-	-	TRBV19	TRBJ2-1	TGTGCCAGTAGTCCAAGGGACCAATACAATGAGCAGTTCTTC	CASSPRDQYNEQFF
15	once	TRBD1	TRBV7-8	TRBJ1-5	TGTGCCAGCAGCTTAGGACTACAGGGGAGTCAGCCCCAGCATTTT	CASSLGLQGSQPQHF
15	-	TRBD2	TRBV9	TRBJ2-1	TGTGCCAGCAGCGGTCCTAGCGGGAGAGGCGATGAGCAGTTCTTC	CASSGPSGRGDEQFF
14	-	-	TRBV15	TRBJ2-1	TGTGCCACCAGCAGAGATAGAGTCGGCAATGAGCAGTTCTTC	CATSRDRVGNEQFF
22	-	TRBD1	TRBV5-1	TRBJ1-4	TGCGCCAGCACCCGGGACAGCCCAAAGTCAACCCACAACACATACGGGAATGAAAAACTGTTTTTT	CASTRDSPKSTHNTYGNEKLFF
15	-	-	TRBV7-6	TRBJ1-1	TGTGCCAGCAGCGGGGGCTCCCTGTGGAACACTGAAGCTTTCTTT	CASSGGSLWNTEAFF
14	-	-	TRBV5-1	TRBJ2-2	TGCGCCAGCAGCCCGTCGGGGGCCGGCGGGGAGCTGTTTTTT	CASSPSGAGGELFF
16	once	TRBD1	TRBV5-1	TRBJ1-5	TGCGCCAGCAGCTTGGGCTCAGGGGGCTATCACCAGCCCCAGCATTTT	CASSLGSGGYHQPQHF
12	-	-	TRBV23-1	TRBJ1-1	TGCGCCAGCAGTCTCCCTAACACTGAAGCTTTCTTT	CASSLPNTEAFF
11	-	-	TRBV20-1	TRBJ1-1	TGCAGTGCCCAGGGTAACACTGAAGCTTTCTTT	CSAQGNTEAFF
14	-	-	TRBV4-1	TRBJ2-1	TGCGCCAGCAGCCAAGATAGGTCCCTCAATGAGCAGTTCTTC	CASSQDRSLNEQFF
13	-	TRBD2	TRBV28	TRBJ2-2	TGTGCCAGCACCGGGGGGATTACCGGGGAGCTGTTTTTT	CASTGGITGELFF
15	-	-	TRBV10-1	TRBJ2-3	TGCGCCAGCAGTGAGTCGGATAGCGACTCTGATACGCAGTATTTT	CASSESDSDSDTQYF
15	-	-	TRBV27	TRBJ2-7	TGTGCCAGCAGTTTATCCGGTCCTTCTTGGAACGAGCAGTACTTC	CASSLSGPSWNEQYF
14	-	TRBD2	TRBV27	TRBJ2-1	TGTGCCAGCATAGCGGGACTAGCGGGGAATGAGCAGTTCTTC	CASIAGLAGNEQFF
13	-	-	TRBV6-1	TRBJ2-7	TGTGCCAGCAGCCTCAGGGGGGCCTACGAGCAGTACTTC	CASSLRGAYEQYF
13	-	-	TRBV29-1	TRBJ1-2	TGCAGCGTTGAAGATGGGTCACGGGCTGGCTACACCTTC	CSVEDGSRAGYTF
12	-	-	TRBV9	TRBJ1-1	TGTGCCAGCTCGCGAGGCGGCACTGAAGCTTTCTTT	CASSRGGTEAFF
14	-	-	TRBV10-1	TRBJ2-3	TGCGCCAGCAGCAAGGGGCTTGGCGGCAACCCGCAGTATTTT	CASSKGLGGNPQYF
14	-	TRBD1	TRBV18	TRBJ2-3	TGTGCCAGCACACGGGACAGCTACACAGATACGCAGTATTTT	CASTRDSYTDTQYF
14	once	-	TRBV7-9	TRBJ2-7	TGTGCCAGCAGCTTAGCAGGGAAGGTCTACGAGCAGTACTTC	CASSLAGKVYEQYF
16	once	-	TRBV5-5	TRBJ2-6	TGTGCCAGCAGCGTTAGGGTGTCCTCAGGGGCCAACGTCCTGACTTTC	CASSVRVSSGANVLTF